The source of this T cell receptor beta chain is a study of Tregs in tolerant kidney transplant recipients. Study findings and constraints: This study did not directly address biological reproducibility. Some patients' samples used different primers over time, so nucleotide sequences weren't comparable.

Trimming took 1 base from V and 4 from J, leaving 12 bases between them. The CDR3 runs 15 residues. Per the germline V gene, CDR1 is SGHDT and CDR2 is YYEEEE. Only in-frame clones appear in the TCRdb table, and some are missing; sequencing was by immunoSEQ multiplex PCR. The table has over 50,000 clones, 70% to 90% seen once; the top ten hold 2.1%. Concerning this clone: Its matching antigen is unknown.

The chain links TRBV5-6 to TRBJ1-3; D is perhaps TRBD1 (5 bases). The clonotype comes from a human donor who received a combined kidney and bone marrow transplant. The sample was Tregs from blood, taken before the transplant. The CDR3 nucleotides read TGTGCCAGCAGCTTGCGGGGCGGACCCGGAAACACCATATATTTT. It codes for CASSLRGGPGNTIYF.